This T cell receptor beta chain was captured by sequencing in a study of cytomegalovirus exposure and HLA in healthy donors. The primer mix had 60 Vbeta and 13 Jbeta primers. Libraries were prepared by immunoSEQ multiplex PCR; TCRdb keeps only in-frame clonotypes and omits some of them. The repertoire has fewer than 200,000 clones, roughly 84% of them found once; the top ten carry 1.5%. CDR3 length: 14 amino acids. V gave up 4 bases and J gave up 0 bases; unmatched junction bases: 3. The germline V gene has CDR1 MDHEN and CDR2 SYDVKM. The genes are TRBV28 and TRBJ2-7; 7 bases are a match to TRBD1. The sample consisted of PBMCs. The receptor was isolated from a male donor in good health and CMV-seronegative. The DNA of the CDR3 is TGTGCCAGCAGTTGGGACAGTAGCTCCTACGAGCAGTACTTC. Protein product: CASSWDSSSYEQYF.